The rows below give T cell receptor beta chains drawn from one sample of a study of regulatory T cells in long-lasting Graves disease. One entry per CDR3 protein results from TCRdb running MiXCR on the multiplex PCR reads. The sample records roughly 300,000 distinct CDR3 sequences, 20% to 25% being singletons. Source: peripheral blood mononuclear cells (PBMCs), taken when the disease was refractory, from a patient treated with antithyroid drugs. These receptor sequences come from a female donor with Graves disease. CDR3s include the opening cysteine and the closing phenylalanine or tryptophan. Fields, in order: D gene, J gene, clone size, V gene, CDR3 protein, CDR3 DNA. D genes are given only for firm matches. Only part of the rows carry a size: once, few, many, or a class if the clone is expanded.

d_gene: -
j_gene: TRBJ1-1
abundance: many
v_gene: TRBV7-3
CDR3aa: CASGLDRNTEAFF
CDR3nt: TGTGCCAGCGGCTTGGACCGAAACACTGAAGCTTTCTTT

d_gene: -
j_gene: TRBJ2-7
abundance: few
v_gene: TRBV18
CDR3aa: CASSPAEEYEQYF
CDR3nt: TGTGCCAGCTCACCAGCAGAGGAATACGAGCAGTACTTC

d_gene: TRBD2
j_gene: TRBJ2-7
abundance: many
v_gene: TRBV6-2/TRBV6-3
CDR3aa: CASSYSGRAWNEQYF
CDR3nt: TGTGCCAGCAGTTATAGCGGGAGGGCCTGGAACGAGCAGTACTTC

d_gene: TRBD2
j_gene: TRBJ2-5
abundance: many
v_gene: TRBV12-3/TRBV12-4
CDR3aa: CASSSELGLAGGQETQYF
CDR3nt: TGTGCCAGCAGCTCAGAACTCGGACTAGCGGGAGGGCAAGAGACCCAGTACTTC

d_gene: TRBD2
j_gene: TRBJ2-2
abundance: many
v_gene: TRBV9
CDR3aa: CASSVGAGGYVGELFF
CDR3nt: TGTGCCAGCAGCGTTGGAGCGGGAGGTTATGTCGGGGAGCTGTTTTTT

d_gene: -
j_gene: TRBJ2-7
abundance: once
v_gene: TRBV30
CDR3aa: CAWSVTGTNEQYF
CDR3nt: TGTGCCTGGAGTGTAACCGGAACCAACGAGCAGTACTTC

d_gene: -
j_gene: TRBJ1-5
abundance: few
v_gene: TRBV7-9
CDR3aa: CASSRVGASQPQHF
CDR3nt: TGTGCCAGCAGCCGAGTGGGGGCATCTCAGCCCCAGCATTTT

d_gene: TRBD2
j_gene: TRBJ2-5
abundance: -
v_gene: TRBV29-1
CDR3aa: CSVGGLAVYQETQYF
CDR3nt: TGCAGCGTTGGGGGACTAGCGGTGTACCAAGAGACCCAGTACTTC

d_gene: -
j_gene: TRBJ1-3
abundance: few
v_gene: TRBV2
CDR3aa: CASIIAGSGNTIYF
CDR3nt: TGTGCCAGCATTATAGCGGGCTCTGGAAACACCATATATTTT

d_gene: TRBD1
j_gene: TRBJ2-2
abundance: -
v_gene: TRBV7-8
CDR3aa: CASRGQGGNTGELFF
CDR3nt: TGTGCCAGCAGGGGACAGGGGGGGAACACCGGGGAGCTGTTTTTT

d_gene: -
j_gene: TRBJ2-7
abundance: many
v_gene: TRBV10-3
CDR3aa: CAIRTGASYEQYF
CDR3nt: TGTGCCATCAGGACAGGTGCATCCTACGAGCAGTACTTC

d_gene: -
j_gene: TRBJ1-5
abundance: -
v_gene: TRBV19
CDR3aa: CASSSGAEGQPQHF
CDR3nt: TGTGCCAGTAGTTCGGGAGCCGAGGGTCAGCCCCAGCATTTT

d_gene: -
j_gene: TRBJ1-1
abundance: many
v_gene: TRBV6-1
CDR3aa: CASRWVTEAFF
CDR3nt: TGTGCCAGCAGATGGGTGACTGAAGCTTTCTTT